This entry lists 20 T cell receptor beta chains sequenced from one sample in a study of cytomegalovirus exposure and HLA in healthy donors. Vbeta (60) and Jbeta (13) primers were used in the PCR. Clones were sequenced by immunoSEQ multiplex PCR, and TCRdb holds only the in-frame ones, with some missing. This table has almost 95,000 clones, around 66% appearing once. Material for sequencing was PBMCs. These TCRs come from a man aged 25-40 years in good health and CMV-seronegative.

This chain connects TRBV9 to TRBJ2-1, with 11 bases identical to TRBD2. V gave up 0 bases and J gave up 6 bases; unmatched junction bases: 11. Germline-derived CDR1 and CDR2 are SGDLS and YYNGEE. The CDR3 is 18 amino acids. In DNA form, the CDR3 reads TGTGCCAGCAGCGTAGGAGGTAGCGGGGGGGCTTTCGGCAATGAGCAGTTCTTC. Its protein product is CASSVGGSGGAFGNEQFF. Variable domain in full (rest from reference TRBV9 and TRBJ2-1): DSGVTQTPKHLITATGQRVTLRCSPRSGDLSVYWYQQSLDQGLQFLIQYYNGEERAKGNILERFSAQQFPDLHSELNLSSLELGDSALYFCASSVGGSGGAFGNEQFFGPGTRLTVL.

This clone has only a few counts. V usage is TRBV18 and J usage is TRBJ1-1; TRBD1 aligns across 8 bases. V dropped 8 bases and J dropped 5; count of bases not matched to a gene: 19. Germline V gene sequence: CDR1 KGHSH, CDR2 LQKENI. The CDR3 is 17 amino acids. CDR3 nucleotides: TGTGCCAGCACCCCGGCCCTCTCCGACAGGGGCTTAACTGAAGCTTTCTTT. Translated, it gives CASTPALSDRGLTEAFF.

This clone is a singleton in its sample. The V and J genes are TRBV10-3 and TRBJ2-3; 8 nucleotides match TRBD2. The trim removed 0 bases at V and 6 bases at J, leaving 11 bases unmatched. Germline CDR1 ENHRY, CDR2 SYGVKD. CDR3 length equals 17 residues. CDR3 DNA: TGTGCCATCAGTGAGTCGATCGAGCGGGGGTCCAAGGATACGCAGTATTTT. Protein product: CAISESIERGSKDTQYF.

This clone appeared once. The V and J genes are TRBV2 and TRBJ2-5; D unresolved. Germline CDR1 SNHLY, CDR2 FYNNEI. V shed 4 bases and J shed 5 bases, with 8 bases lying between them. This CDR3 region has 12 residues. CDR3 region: CASSVAFETQYF. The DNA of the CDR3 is TGTGCCAGCAGTGTAGCCTTTGAGACCCAGTACTTC.

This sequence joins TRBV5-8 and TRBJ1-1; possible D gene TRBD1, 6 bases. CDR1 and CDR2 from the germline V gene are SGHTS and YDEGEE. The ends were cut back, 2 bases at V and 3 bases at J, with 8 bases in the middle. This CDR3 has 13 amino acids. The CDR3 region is CASSFRGYTEAFF. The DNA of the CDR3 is TGTGCCAGCAGCTTCAGGGGCTACACTGAAGCTTTCTTT.

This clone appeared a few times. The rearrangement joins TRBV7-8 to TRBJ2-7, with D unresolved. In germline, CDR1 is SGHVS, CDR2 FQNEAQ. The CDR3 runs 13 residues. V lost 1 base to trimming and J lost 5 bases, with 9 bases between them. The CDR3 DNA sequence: TGTGCCAGCAGCTTAGGTGACCGGGACGAGCAGTACTTC. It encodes CASSLGDRDEQYF.

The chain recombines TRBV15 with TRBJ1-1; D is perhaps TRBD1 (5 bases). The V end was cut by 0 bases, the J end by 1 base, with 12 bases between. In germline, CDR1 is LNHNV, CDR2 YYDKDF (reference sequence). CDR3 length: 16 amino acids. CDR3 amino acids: CATSRDSLGGNTEAFF. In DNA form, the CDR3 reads TGTGCCACCAGCAGAGATAGTTTGGGGGGGAACACTGAAGCTTTCTTT.

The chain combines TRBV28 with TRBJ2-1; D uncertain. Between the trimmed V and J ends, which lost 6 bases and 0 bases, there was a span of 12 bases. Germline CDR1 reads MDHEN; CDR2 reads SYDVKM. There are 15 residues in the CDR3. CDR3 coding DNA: TGTGCCAGCAGCGGAGAGGCAGTCTCCTACAATGAGCAGTTCTTC. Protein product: CASSGEAVSYNEQFF.

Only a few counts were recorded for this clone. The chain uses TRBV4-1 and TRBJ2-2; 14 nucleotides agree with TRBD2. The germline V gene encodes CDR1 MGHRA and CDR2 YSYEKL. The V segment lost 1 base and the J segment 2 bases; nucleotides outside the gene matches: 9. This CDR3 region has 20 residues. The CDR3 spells CASSQVGLAGGPVNTGELFF. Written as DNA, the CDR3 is TGCGCCAGCAGCCAAGTTGGACTAGCGGGAGGCCCCGTTAACACCGGGGAGCTGTTTTTT.

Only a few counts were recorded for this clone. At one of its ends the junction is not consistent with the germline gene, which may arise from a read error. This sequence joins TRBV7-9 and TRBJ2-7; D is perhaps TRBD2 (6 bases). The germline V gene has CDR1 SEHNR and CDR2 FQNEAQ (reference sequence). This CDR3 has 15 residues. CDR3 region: CSSSDSGRSSYEQYF. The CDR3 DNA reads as TGTTCCAGCAGCGATAGCGGAAGGAGCTCCTACGAGCAGTACTTC.

The chain's CDR3 is CASRSGTGENQPQHF. For the CDR3, the DNA is TGCGCCAGCAGATCAGGAACGGGGGAAAATCAGCCCCAGCATTTT. The V call is TRBV5-1, the J call TRBJ1-5; perhaps TRBD1 as D (5 bases). V was clipped by 5 bases and J by 4 bases, with 16 bases between them. There are 15 residues in the CDR3. Germline CDR1 and CDR2: SGHRS and YFSETQ.

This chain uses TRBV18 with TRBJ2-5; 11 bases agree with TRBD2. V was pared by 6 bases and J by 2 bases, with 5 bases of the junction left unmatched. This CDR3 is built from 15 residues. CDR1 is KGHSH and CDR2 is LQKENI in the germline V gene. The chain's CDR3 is CASSRLAGSQETQYF. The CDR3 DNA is TGTGCCAGCTCTAGACTAGCGGGAAGTCAAGAGACCCAGTACTTC.

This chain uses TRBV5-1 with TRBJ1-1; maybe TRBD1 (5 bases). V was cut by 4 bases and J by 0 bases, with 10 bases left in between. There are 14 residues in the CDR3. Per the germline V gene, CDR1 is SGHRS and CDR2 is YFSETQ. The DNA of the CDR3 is TGCGCCAGCAGCCTCCAGGACATGAACACTGAAGCTTTCTTT. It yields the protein CASSLQDMNTEAFF.

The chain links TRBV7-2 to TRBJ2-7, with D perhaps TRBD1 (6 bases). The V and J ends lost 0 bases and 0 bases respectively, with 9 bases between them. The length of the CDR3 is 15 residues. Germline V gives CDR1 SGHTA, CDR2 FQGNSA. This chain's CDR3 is CASSLARTVSYEQYF. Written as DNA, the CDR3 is TGTGCCAGCAGCTTAGCGCGGACAGTCTCCTACGAGCAGTACTTC.

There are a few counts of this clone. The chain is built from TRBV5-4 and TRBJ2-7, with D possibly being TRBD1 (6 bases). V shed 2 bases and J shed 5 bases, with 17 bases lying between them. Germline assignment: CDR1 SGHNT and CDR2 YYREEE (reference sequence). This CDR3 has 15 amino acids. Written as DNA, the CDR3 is TGTGCCAGCAGCTTAAGGTCAGGGGTGTTGAACGAGCAGTACTTC. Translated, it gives CASSLRSGVLNEQYF.

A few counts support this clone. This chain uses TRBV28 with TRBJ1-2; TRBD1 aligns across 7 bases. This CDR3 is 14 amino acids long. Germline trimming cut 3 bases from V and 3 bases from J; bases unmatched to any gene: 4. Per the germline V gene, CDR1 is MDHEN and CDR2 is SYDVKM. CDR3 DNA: TGTGCCAGCAGTTTGTTCAGGGGGGACTATGGCTACACCTTC. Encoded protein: CASSLFRGDYGYTF.

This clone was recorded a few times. CDR3 region: CASSQALDIQPQHF. CDR3 DNA: TGCGCCAGCAGCCAAGCCTTGGACATACAGCCCCAGCATTTT. This chain connects TRBV4-1 to TRBJ1-5; D is possibly TRBD1 (5 bases). Per the germline V gene, CDR1 is MGHRA and CDR2 is YSYEKL. The CDR3 runs to 14 residues. V lost 1 base and J lost 7, with 11 bases in between.

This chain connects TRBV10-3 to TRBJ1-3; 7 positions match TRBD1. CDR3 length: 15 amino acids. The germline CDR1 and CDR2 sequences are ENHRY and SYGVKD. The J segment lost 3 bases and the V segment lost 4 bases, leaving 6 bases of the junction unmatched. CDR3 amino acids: CAISGQGTVGNTIYF. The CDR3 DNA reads TGTGCCATCAGTGGACAGGGAACGGTTGGAAACACCATATATTTT.

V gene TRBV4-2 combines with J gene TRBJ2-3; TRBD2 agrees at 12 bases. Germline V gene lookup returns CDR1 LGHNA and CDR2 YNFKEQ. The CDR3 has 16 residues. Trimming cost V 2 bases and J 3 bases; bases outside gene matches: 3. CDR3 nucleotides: TGTGCCAGCAGCCAACGACTAGCGGGAGAGACAGATACGCAGTATTTT. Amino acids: CASSQRLAGETDTQYF.

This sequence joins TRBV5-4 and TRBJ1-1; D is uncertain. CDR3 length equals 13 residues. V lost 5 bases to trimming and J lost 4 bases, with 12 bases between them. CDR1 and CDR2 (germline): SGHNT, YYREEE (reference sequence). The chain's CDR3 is CASSVLRGTEAFF. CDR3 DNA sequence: TGTGCCAGCAGTGTTCTCCGAGGCACTGAAGCTTTCTTT.